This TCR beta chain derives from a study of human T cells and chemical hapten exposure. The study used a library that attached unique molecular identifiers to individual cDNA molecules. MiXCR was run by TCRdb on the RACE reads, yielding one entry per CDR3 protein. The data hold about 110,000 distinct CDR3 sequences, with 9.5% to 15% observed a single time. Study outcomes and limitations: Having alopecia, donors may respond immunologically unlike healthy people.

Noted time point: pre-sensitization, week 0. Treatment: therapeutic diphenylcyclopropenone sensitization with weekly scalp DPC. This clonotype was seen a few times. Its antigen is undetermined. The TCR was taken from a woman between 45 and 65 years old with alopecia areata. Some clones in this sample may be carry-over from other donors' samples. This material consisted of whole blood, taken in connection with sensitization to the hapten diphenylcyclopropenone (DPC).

CDR3 residues: CASSRRGTGELFF. The CDR3 nucleotides read TGTGCCAGCAGCCGGAGGGGCACCGGGGAGCTGTTTTTT. This chain links TRBV7-8 with TRBJ2-2; maybe TRBD2 (6 bases). This CDR3 is 13 amino acids long. CDR1 is SGHVS and CDR2 is FQNEAQ in the germline V gene. V lost 5 bases to trimming and J lost 4 bases, with 8 bases between them.